The entry below gives a single TCR beta chain sequence along with its context. Its antigen remains unidentified. These data originate in a study of T cell responses to AZD1222 COVID-19 vaccine. Study conclusions and caveats: Baseline serostatus was positive in only a handful of AZD1222 recipients.

Trimming took 4 bases from V and 0 from J; bases not matched to a gene: 8. The CDR3 has 17 amino acids. Germline values: CDR1 LGHDT, CDR2 YNNKEL (reference sequence). Produced via immunoSEQ multiplex PCR; TCRdb's table is partial and in-frame only. The repertoire holds fewer than 85,000 clones, with around 86% as singletons. The origin of this receptor is an adult who received the AZD1222 COVID-19 vaccine. This sample comprised peripheral blood, obtained 28 days after the second AZD1222 dose. The gene calls are TRBV3-1 (or the pseudogene TRBV3-2) and TRBJ2-7; 11 nucleotides align to TRBD1. The CDR3 loop is CASSRAGTGGSSYEQYF. The CDR3 nucleotides read TGTGCCAGCAGCCGAGCCGGGACAGGGGGAAGCTCCTACGAGCAGTACTTC.